These T cell receptor beta chains were read from a single sample in a study of cytomegalovirus exposure and HLA in healthy donors. Produced via immunoSEQ multiplex PCR; TCRdb's table is partial and in-frame only. Of 150,000 to 200,000 clones listed, roughly 88% are singletons. The specimen was PBMCs. The source of these receptors is a man between 45 and 60 years old in good health and CMV-seropositive. CDR3s include the opening cysteine and the closing phenylalanine or tryptophan. A D gene is named only where the DNA matches it firmly. Only part of the rows carry a size: once, few, many, or a class if the clone is expanded.

v_call: TRBV10-3; d_call: -; j_call: TRBJ2-1; clone_size: few; cdr3_nt: TGTGCCATTCGGACTGCCAATTCAGAGCAGTTCTTC; cdr3_aa: CAIRTANSEQFF
v_call: TRBV2; d_call: TRBD2; j_call: TRBJ2-5; clone_size: -; cdr3_nt: TGTGCCAGCAGTGAACTGCTACTAGCGGGGGGGCCGGGGACCCAGTACTTC; cdr3_aa: CASSELLLAGGPGTQYF
v_call: TRBV30; d_call: TRBD1; j_call: TRBJ2-5; clone_size: -; cdr3_nt: TGTGCCTGGAGCCACCCCCAGGGGGCCCAGTACTTC; cdr3_aa: CAWSHPQGAQYF
v_call: TRBV10-2; d_call: -; j_call: TRBJ2-7; clone_size: -; cdr3_nt: TGCGCCAGCAGTGAAGGGGGTGCCTACGAGCAGTACTTC; cdr3_aa: CASSEGGAYEQYF
v_call: TRBV9; d_call: TRBD2; j_call: TRBJ2-3; clone_size: -; cdr3_nt: TGTGCCAGCAGCGTAGGGGGGAGGGCCTCAGATACGCAGTATTTT; cdr3_aa: CASSVGGRASDTQYF
v_call: TRBV2; d_call: TRBD1; j_call: TRBJ2-3; clone_size: -; cdr3_nt: TGTGCCAGCAGTGAGAGTCCGGACAGGGGAGGTACAGATACGCAGTATTTT; cdr3_aa: CASSESPDRGGTDTQYF
v_call: TRBV11-3; d_call: TRBD1; j_call: TRBJ1-2; clone_size: -; cdr3_nt: TGTGCCAGCAGCTTAGACGGGACAGGGGCCTATGGCTACACCTTC; cdr3_aa: CASSLDGTGAYGYTF
v_call: TRBV7-9; d_call: TRBD2; j_call: TRBJ2-1; clone_size: -; cdr3_nt: TGTGCCAGCAGTTACCCGCCCCGACTAGCTCAAGAGCAGTTCTTC; cdr3_aa: CASSYPPRLAQEQFF
v_call: TRBV4-2; d_call: -; j_call: TRBJ1-1; clone_size: -; cdr3_nt: TGTGCCAGCAGCCAAGATCGGGGGGAGAACACTGAAGCTTTCTTT; cdr3_aa: CASSQDRGENTEAFF
v_call: TRBV19; d_call: TRBD1; j_call: TRBJ1-1; clone_size: -; cdr3_nt: TGTGCCAGCAGGGGGGCCAGCAACACTGAAGCTTTCTTT; cdr3_aa: CASRGASNTEAFF
v_call: TRBV14; d_call: -; j_call: TRBJ1-1; clone_size: -; cdr3_nt: TGTGCCAGCAGCCAAGAGGAGTACAGGGCGATTAGTACCGTAGGTCTGAACACTGAAGCTTTCTTT; cdr3_aa: CASSQEEYRAISTVGLNTEAFF
v_call: TRBV27; d_call: -; j_call: TRBJ1-2; clone_size: -; cdr3_nt: TGTGCCAGCAGTTTTGATCCGGGGTACAGTGGCTACACCTTC; cdr3_aa: CASSFDPGYSGYTF
v_call: TRBV11-2; d_call: -; j_call: TRBJ2-1; clone_size: -; cdr3_nt: TGTGCCAGCAGCAAAACAGGGCCGAGCTACAATGAGCAGTTCTTC; cdr3_aa: CASSKTGPSYNEQFF
v_call: TRBV11-2; d_call: -; j_call: TRBJ2-4; clone_size: -; cdr3_nt: TGTGCCAGCAGCTTTGGGGAAACAGGAACACTAGCCAAAAACATTCAGTACTTC; cdr3_aa: CASSFGETGTLAKNIQYF
v_call: TRBV28; d_call: TRBD1; j_call: TRBJ2-7; clone_size: -; cdr3_nt: TGTGCCAGCAGTAAAGGGGACAGGGCCTACGAGCAGTACTTC; cdr3_aa: CASSKGDRAYEQYF
v_call: TRBV7-2; d_call: TRBD1; j_call: TRBJ1-1; clone_size: -; cdr3_nt: TGTGCCAGCAGCTCCCAGGGGGGGAACACTGAAGCTTTCTTT; cdr3_aa: CASSSQGGNTEAFF